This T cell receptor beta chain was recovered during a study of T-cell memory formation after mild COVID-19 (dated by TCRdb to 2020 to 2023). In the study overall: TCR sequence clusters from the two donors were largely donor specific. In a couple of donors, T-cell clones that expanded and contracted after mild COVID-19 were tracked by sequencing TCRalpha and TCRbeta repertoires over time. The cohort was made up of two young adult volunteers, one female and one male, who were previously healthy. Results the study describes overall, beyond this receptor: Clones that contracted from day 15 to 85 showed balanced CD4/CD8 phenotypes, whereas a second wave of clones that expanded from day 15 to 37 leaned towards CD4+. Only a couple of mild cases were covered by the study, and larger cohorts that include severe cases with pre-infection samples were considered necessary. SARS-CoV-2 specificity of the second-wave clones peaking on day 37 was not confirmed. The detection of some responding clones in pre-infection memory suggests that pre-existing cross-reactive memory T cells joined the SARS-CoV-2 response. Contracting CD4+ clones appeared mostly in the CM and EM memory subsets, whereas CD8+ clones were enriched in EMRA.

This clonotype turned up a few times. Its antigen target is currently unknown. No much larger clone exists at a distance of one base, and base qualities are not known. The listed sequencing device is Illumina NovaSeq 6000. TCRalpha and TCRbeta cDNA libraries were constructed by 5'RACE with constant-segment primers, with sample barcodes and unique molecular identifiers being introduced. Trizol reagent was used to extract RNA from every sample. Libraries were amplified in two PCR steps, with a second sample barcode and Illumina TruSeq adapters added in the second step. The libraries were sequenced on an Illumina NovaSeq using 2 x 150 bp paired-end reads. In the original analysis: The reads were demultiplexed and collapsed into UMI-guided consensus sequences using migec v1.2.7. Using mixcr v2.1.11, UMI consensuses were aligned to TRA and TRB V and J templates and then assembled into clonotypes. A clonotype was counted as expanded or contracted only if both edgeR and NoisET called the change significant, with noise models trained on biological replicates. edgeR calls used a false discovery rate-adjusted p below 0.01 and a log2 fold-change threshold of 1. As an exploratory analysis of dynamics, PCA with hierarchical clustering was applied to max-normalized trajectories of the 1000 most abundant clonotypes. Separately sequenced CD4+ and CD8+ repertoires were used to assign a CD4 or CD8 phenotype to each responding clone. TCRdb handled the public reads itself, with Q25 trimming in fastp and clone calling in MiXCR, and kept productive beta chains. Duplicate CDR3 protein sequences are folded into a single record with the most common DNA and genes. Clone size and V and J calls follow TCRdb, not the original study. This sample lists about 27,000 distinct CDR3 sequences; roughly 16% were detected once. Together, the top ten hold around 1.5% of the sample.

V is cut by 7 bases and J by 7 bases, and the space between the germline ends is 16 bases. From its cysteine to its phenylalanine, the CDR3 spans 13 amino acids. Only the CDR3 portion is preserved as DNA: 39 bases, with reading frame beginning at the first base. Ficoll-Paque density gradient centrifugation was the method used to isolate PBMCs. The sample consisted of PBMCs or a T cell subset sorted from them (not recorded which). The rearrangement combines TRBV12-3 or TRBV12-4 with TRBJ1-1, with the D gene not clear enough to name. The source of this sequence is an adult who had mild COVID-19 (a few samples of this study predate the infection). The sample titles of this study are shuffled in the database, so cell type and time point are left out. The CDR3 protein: CASTQRPQYEAFF. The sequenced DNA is TGTGCCAGCACCCAGAGGCCTCAGTATGAAGCTTTCTTT.